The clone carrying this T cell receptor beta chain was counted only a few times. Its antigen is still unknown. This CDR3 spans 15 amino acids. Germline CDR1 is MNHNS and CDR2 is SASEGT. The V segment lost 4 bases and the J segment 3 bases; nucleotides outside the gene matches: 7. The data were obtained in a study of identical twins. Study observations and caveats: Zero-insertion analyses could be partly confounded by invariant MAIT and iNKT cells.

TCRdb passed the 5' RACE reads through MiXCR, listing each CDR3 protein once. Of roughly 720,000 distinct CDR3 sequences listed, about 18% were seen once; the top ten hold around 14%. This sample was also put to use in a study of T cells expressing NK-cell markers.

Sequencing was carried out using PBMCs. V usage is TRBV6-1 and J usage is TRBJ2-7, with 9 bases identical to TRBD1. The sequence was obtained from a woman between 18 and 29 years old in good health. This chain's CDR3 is CASSVAQGALYEQYF. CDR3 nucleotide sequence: TGTGCCAGCAGTGTAGCACAGGGGGCTCTCTACGAGCAGTACTTC.